This T cell receptor (beta chain) was captured by sequencing in a study of blood T cell repertoires in COVID-19. Study-wide background: The samples span acute and convalescent COVID-19 from the United States, Italy and Spain. Nucleic acid was either cDNA or gDNA, and it came from T cells, B-cell-depleted T cells, or PBMCs.

Method: immunoSEQ multiplex PCR; TCRdb's copy keeps in-frame clones and lacks some. The sample yields about 190,000 clones, 84% seen once. V lost 3 bases and J lost 5, with 7 bases in between. Looked up from germline, CDR1 is MNHEY and CDR2 is SVGAGI. There are 12 residues in the CDR3. Turning to this clone: Other nucleotide sequences from this sample produce the same CDR3.

In terms of age and location, participants ranged from roughly 18 to 95 years and lived in approximately 24 US areas. Either two negative PCRs, clearance, or symptom resolution qualified Cohort 3 donors as recovered. The sample comprised PBMCs or T cells enriched from blood (not recorded which). The chain employs TRBV6-5 and TRBJ1-1; D is unclear. The receptor's source is a woman aged 25 to 39 who had recovered from COVID-19. CDR3 protein: CASSYTGTEAFF. The CDR3 DNA sequence: TGTGCCAGCAGTTATACGGGGACTGAAGCTTTCTTT.